This TCR beta chain appears in the sequencing data of a study of shared clonotypes between healthy human individuals. Profiled with immunoSEQ multiplex PCR; TCRdb holds only in-frame clones, not every one. The table has 980,000 or so clones, about 80% seen once; the top ten hold roughly 1.5%. The germline CDR1 and CDR2 sequences are MNHEY and SVGAGI. Trimming took 11 bases from V and 0 from J, leaving 13 bases between them. The CDR3 sequence is 14 residues long. The split of CD4+ cells yielded CD45RA+ naive and CD45RA-negative memory subsets. Sequencing used memory CD4+ T cells sorted from blood. Subset noted: CD45RA-negative fraction. The clonotype originates from a man in his late teens or twenties in good health. This sequence joins TRBV6-5 and TRBJ2-2; D unresolved. As DNA, the CDR3 is TGTGCCGCAAGGGCACAGCCGAACACCGGGGAGCTGTTTTTT. The encoded protein is CAARAQPNTGELFF.